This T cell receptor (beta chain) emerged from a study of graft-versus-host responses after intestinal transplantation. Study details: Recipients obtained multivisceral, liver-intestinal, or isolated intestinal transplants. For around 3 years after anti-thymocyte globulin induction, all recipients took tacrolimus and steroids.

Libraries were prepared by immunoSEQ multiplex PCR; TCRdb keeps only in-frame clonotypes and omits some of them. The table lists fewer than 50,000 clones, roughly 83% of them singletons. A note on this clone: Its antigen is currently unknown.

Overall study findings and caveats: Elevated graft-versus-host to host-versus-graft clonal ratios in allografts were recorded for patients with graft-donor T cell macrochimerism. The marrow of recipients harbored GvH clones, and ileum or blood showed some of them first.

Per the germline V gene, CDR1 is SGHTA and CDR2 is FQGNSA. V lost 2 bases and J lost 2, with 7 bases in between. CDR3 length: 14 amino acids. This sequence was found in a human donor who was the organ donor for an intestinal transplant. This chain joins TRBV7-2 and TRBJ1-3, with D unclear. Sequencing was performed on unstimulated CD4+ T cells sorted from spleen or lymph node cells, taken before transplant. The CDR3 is CASSLTRTGNTIYF. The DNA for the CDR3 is TGTGCCAGCAGCTTAACCAGGACTGGAAACACCATATATTTT.